This T cell receptor (beta chain) was found in a study of CD8 T cells in ankylosing spondylitis. Turning to this clonotype: The antigen remains undetermined.

Trimming took off 0 bases at V and 3 bases at J, with 23 bases between the two ends. The length of the CDR3 is 20 residues. Per the germline V gene, CDR1 is MGHRA and CDR2 is YSYEKL. General study findings and limits: It appeared that ankylosing spondylitis blood was characterized by a TCR beta motif of several highly homologous variants. A subset of motif variants has previously been described in the synovial fluid and blood of reactive arthritis. Reportedly, significant enrichment of disease-linked clones occurred in matched ankylosing spondylitis synovial fluid.

Libraries of TCR beta came from quantitative 5'-RACE with molecular barcodes. A single record per CDR3 protein comes from TCRdb applying MiXCR to the 5' RACE reads. Of 750,000 to 850,000 distinct CDR3 sequences listed, about 10% are singletons. The material sequenced was blood, either unsorted or a sorted T cell fraction (not recorded which). V is TRBV4-1 and J is TRBJ2-2; no clear D gene. This receptor was obtained from a male donor with ankylosing spondylitis. The chain's CDR3 is CASSQDFAPRILRHTGELFF. The DNA for the CDR3 is TGCGCCAGCAGCCAAGATTTCGCTCCCCGCATTTTAAGGCACACCGGGGAGCTGTTTTTT.